This paragraph covers one TCR beta chain sequence. Its antigen is currently unknown. UMI-tagged TRB cDNA libraries were built via 5' RACE. From its re-call of the 5' RACE reads, TCRdb lists each CDR3 protein once, without DNA. The sample data list over 95,000 distinct CDR3 sequences. This CDR3 comprises 18 residues. Per germline, CDR1 SGHTA and CDR2 FQGNSA. The data are from a study of CXCR3-negative and CXCR3-positive naive CD8 T cells. About the study: Libraries each contributed about 1.5 +/- 0.3 million TRB reads, for about 135 million in total. Study observations and caveats: Both naive subsets showed comparably high diversity, and memory CD8+ cells showed much lower diversity. Naive CXCR3-positive and CXCR3-negative cells shared similar TRBV-TRBJ usage, unlike memory cells. TRB CDR3s were more hydrophobic in CXCR3-positive than in CXCR3-negative naive cells.

Those CD8+ T cells considered naive were CD45RO-CCR7+CD27+CD95-. The sequencing sample was made of naive CXCR3+ CD8+ T cells from blood. Subset reported: CD45RO-CCR7+CD27+CD95- naive CD8+ T cells expressing CXCR3 (TNR3+). The rearrangement uses TRBV7-2 and TRBJ2-2; without DNA, the TCRdb call of TRBD2 cannot be checked. This sequence originates from a human donor in good health. Some clones in this sample may be carry-over from other donors' samples. The CDR3 is CASSLVWLAGGNTGELFF. Together with reference TRBV7-2 and TRBJ2-2, the CDR3 gives the full variable domain: GAGVSQSPSNKVTEKGKDVELRCDPISGHTALYWYRQSLGQGLEFLIYFQGNSAPDKSGLPSDRFSAERTGGSVSTLTIQRTQQEDSAVYLCASSLVWLAGGNTGELFFGEGSRLTVL.